This is a list of T cell receptor beta chains from one sample in a study of cytomegalovirus exposure and HLA in healthy donors. Using immunoSEQ multiplex PCR, the repertoire was profiled, and TCRdb retains in-frame clones only, with some absent. This table holds about 140,000 clones, about 80% found once. Specimen: PBMCs. These receptors originate from a man aged 25 to 40 in good health and CMV-seronegative. The CDR3 runs from the conserved cysteine through the conserved F or W. The D gene is left open where the match is weak. Size values are once, few and many counts, or a class for expanded clones, and some rows have none.

>13|TRBJ2-7|.|TRBD1|TRBV28
TGTGCCAGCAGTTTACTGGGACAGAGCGAGCAGTACTTC
CASSLLGQSEQYF
>16|TRBJ2-1|.|TRBD1|TRBV6-4
TGTGCCAGCAGTGACTCGGGGACAGGGGGCTGGGATGAGCAGTTCTTC
CASSDSGTGGWDEQFF
>13|TRBJ2-7|.|.|TRBV6-5
TGTGCCAGCGGGAACAGGGCATCCTACGAGCAGTACTTC
CASGNRASYEQYF
>13|TRBJ1-2|few|.|TRBV6-5
TGTGCCAGCAGTCTTAGGGAGAACTATGGCTACACCTTC
CASSLRENYGYTF
>14|TRBJ1-5|.|TRBD1|TRBV28
TGTGCCAGCAGTACAGGTGGGACAGGGCAGCCCCAGCATTTT
CASSTGGTGQPQHF
>14|TRBJ2-1|.|.|TRBV5-1
TGCGCCAGCAGTTTTCGGACAGCTAACAATGAGCAGTTCTTC
CASSFRTANNEQFF
>14|TRBJ2-5|few|.|TRBV11-2
TGTGCCAGCAGCTTGAACTCTGGGAGCGAGACCCAGTACTTC
CASSLNSGSETQYF
>15|TRBJ1-5|.|.|TRBV28
TGTGCCAGCAGTCCTGGACAGCTTAGCAATCAGCCCCAGCATTTT
CASSPGQLSNQPQHF
>14|TRBJ2-7|.|TRBD2|TRBV18
TGTGCCAGCTCACCGCCTAGCGGGAGTTACGAGCAGTACTTC
CASSPPSGSYEQYF
>14|TRBJ2-7|.|TRBD2|TRBV9
TGTGCCAGCAGCCTAGCGGGAGGGGGCCACGAGCAGTACTTC
CASSLAGGGHEQYF
>13|TRBJ1-2|.|.|TRBV6-1
TGTGCCAGCAGTGAATCCGGGACTTATGGCTACACCTTC
CASSESGTYGYTF
>14|TRBJ1-2|.|.|TRBV7-9
TGTGCCAGCAGCTCCCAGACAGGAAACTATGGCTACACCTTC
CASSSQTGNYGYTF
>14|TRBJ2-7|few|.|TRBV6-1
TGTGCCAGCTCGGGGGTAGTGGTAGTCTACGAGCAGTACTTC
CASSGVVVVYEQYF
>15|TRBJ2-7|few|.|TRBV21-1
TGTGCCAGTAAAACCATCACCGGGACTTACTACGAGCAGTACTTC
CASKTITGTYYEQYF
>15|TRBJ1-2|.|TRBD1|TRBV28
TGTGCCAGCAGCCCTACCACAGGGGGCAACTATGGCTACACCTTC
CASSPTTGGNYGYTF
>12|TRBJ1-2|.|.|TRBV29-1
TGCAGCGTTGCTAGTCCCGTATATGGCTACACCTTC
CSVASPVYGYTF
>16|TRBJ2-5|.|TRBD1|TRBV7-6
TGTGCCAGCAGCTCGACAGGGGGCTTGCGAGTAGAGACCCAGTACTTC
CASSSTGGLRVETQYF
>15|TRBJ1-3|.|.|TRBV6-4
TGTGCCAGCCATGGGAGACGGATCTCTGGAAACACCATATATTTT
CASHGRRISGNTIYF
>14|TRBJ1-5|.|TRBD1|TRBV27
TGTGCCAGCAGGGGGACAGGGAGCAATCAGCCCCAGCATTTT
CASRGTGSNQPQHF
>15|TRBJ2-7|.|TRBD1|TRBV6-5
TGTGCCAGCAGCCGGGGACAGATCCTCTCCTACGAGCAGTACTTC
CASSRGQILSYEQYF
>14|TRBJ2-3|few|.|TRBV5-4
TGTGCCAGCAGCACATCTAGCGCCACAGATACGCAGTATTTT
CASSTSSATDTQYF
>15|TRBJ2-1|.|TRBD2|TRBV7-2
TGTGCCAGCAGCCCCATCGGGCGGGGGGGCAATGAGCAGTTCTTC
CASSPIGRGGNEQFF
>15|TRBJ2-7|.|TRBD2|TRBV5-1
TGCGCCAGCAGCCCGGGGACTAGCGGGACCTACGAGCAGTACTTC
CASSPGTSGTYEQYF
>12|TRBJ2-7|.|.|TRBV7-8
TGTGCCAGCAGCCAAGACATCTACGAGCAGTACTTC
CASSQDIYEQYF
>13|TRBJ1-1|.|.|TRBV6-5
TGTGCCAGCAGTCCGGGACACAACACTGAAGCTTTCTTT
CASSPGHNTEAFF
>11|TRBJ1-3|few|.|TRBV6-6
TGTGCCAGCAGTAGGTCCGGGACAAATCATTTT
CASSRSGTNHF
>15|TRBJ1-5|.|.|TRBV5-6
TGTGCCAGCAGCTTATTCAGGGTTTACAATCAGCCCCAGCATTTT
CASSLFRVYNQPQHF
>14|TRBJ2-1|.|TRBD2|TRBV5-1
TGCGCCAGCAGCATTAGCGGGAAAGAGGGTGAGCAGTTCTTC
CASSISGKEGEQFF
>14|TRBJ2-1|.|.|TRBV2
TGTGCCAGCAGGCGAGACACCGCCGTAGATGAGCAGTTCTTC
CASRRDTAVDEQFF
>15|TRBJ2-3|.|TRBD2|TRBV18
TGTGCCAGCTCACCCCCGGGACTATACCCAGATACGCAGTATTTT
CASSPPGLYPDTQYF
>13|TRBJ2-1|.|.|TRBV5-1
TGCGCCAGCAGCTATCAGGCCTACAATGAGCAGTTCTTC
CASSYQAYNEQFF
>16|TRBJ1-1|.|TRBD1|TRBV2
TGTGCCAGCAGAGGGACAGGGTGGACGATGAACACTGAAGCTTTCTTT
CASRGTGWTMNTEAFF
>11|TRBJ1-2|.|.|TRBV7-2
TGTGCCAGCAGCCTTAACTATGGCTACACCTTC
CASSLNYGYTF
>14|TRBJ1-5|.|.|TRBV28
TGTGCCAGCAGGGGGTCACACGACGGGGAGCCCCAGCATTTT
CASRGSHDGEPQHF
>17|TRBJ2-7|.|TRBD2|TRBV9
TGTGCCAGCAGCGCAGCCCAGACTAGCGGGAACCCCTACGAGCAGTACTTC
CASSAAQTSGNPYEQYF
>15|TRBJ2-5|.|TRBD1|TRBV6-1
TGTGCCAGCAGGCTGGGACAGGCAGGCCAAGAGACCCAGTACTTC
CASRLGQAGQETQYF
>12|TRBJ1-6|once|.|TRBV25-1
TGTGCCAGCAGTGAATCGAATTCACCCCTCCACTTT
CASSESNSPLHF
>15|TRBJ2-7|.|TRBD2|TRBV4-1
TGCGCCAGCAGCCAAGATACTAGCGGGAGGTACGAGCAGTACTTC
CASSQDTSGRYEQYF
>15|TRBJ1-3|.|.|TRBV7-2
TGTGCCAGCAGCTTAGCGGGGGGATCTGGAAACACCATATATTTT
CASSLAGGSGNTIYF
>13|TRBJ2-1|once|.|TRBV30
TGTGCCTGGAGTGTACGAGGGAAGGATGAGCAGTTCTTC
CAWSVRGKDEQFF
>15|TRBJ2-5|.|TRBD1|TRBV6-5
TGTGCCAGCAGTTACACCCTCGACAGGGTGGAGACCCAGTACTTC
CASSYTLDRVETQYF
>14|TRBJ1-2|.|TRBD1|TRBV10-3
TGTGCCATCAGGGACAGGGGGCTCACAGGCGGCTACACCTTC
CAIRDRGLTGGYTF
>12|TRBJ2-7|.|.|TRBV28
TGTGCCAGCAACACAGCCCACTACGAGCAGTACTTC
CASNTAHYEQYF
>16|TRBJ1-3|.|.|TRBV6-1
TGTGCCAGCAGTGAAGCGCACAGGGACCCTGGAAACACCATATATTTT
CASSEAHRDPGNTIYF
>12|TRBJ2-7|.|.|TRBV7-9
TGTTCCAGCAGTCCCGAGGGGGACGAGCAGTACTTC
CSSSPEGDEQYF
>15|TRBJ1-1|few|.|TRBV6-1
TGTGCCAGCAGTGAAGCGGTGGGGGGGGTCGGTGAAGCTTTCTTT
CASSEAVGGVGEAFF
>12|TRBJ1-4|.|.|TRBV7-8
TGTGCCAGCAGCCCGTTTAATGAAAAACTGTTTTTT
CASSPFNEKLFF
>13|TRBJ1-2|.|TRBD1|TRBV7-2
TGTGCCAGCAGCTTCGGACAGGGGTATGGCTACACCTTC
CASSFGQGYGYTF
>13|TRBJ2-7|.|.|TRBV6-1
TGTGCCAGCAGGGGGGACTTTTATAACGAGCAGTACTTC
CASRGDFYNEQYF
>17|TRBJ2-2|.|.|TRBV19
TGTGCCAGTAGTCGATTCCAGCGGGTACCGAACACCGGGGAGCTGTTTTTT
CASSRFQRVPNTGELFF
>13|TRBJ1-1|.|.|TRBV7-8
TGTGCCAGCAGCTCCGACATAAACACTGAAGCTTTCTTT
CASSSDINTEAFF
>19|TRBJ2-3|.|TRBD1|TRBV27
TGTGCCAGCAGTCCCACCATACTGTCCGGGACAGACTCATGGGTCGCGCAGTATTTT
CASSPTILSGTDSWVAQYF